A single sample is the source of the 23 T cell receptor beta chains below, sequenced in a study of blood T cells in healthy people across ages. Primers used in a second PCR of roughly 6 to 12 cycles were a sample-barcoded 5' primer and a J-beta primer mix. From the 5' RACE reads, TCRdb called clonotypes with MiXCR, one entry per CDR3 protein. The sample contains some 1.1 million distinct CDR3 sequences, around two fifths of which appear only once. The source material was blood. The receptors originated from a man between 18 and 35 years old in good health.

The gene calls are TRBV7-9 and TRBJ2-3; 16 bases line up with TRBD2. The CDR3 is 20 amino acids. V lost 7 bases, J lost 3 bases, and 16 bases stayed unmatched. Looked up from germline, CDR1 is SEHNR and CDR2 is FQNEAQ (reference sequence). The CDR3, as DNA: TGTGCCAGCACCGGGACTAGCGGGGGGGCCCGGATTCAGTATACAGATACGCAGTATTTT. As protein: CASTGTSGGARIQYTDTQYF.

This chain connects TRBV5-1 to TRBJ2-7, with TRBD1 matching 10 bases. J lost 7 bases, V lost 4 bases, and 11 bases had no gene match. This CDR3 contains 15 residues. CDR1 and CDR2 from the germline V gene are SGHRS and YFSETQ. Written as DNA, the CDR3 is TGCGCCAGCAGCGGACAGGGGGGTACCTACAATGAGCAGTACTTC. Its protein is CASSGQGGTYNEQYF.

The chain couples TRBV29-1 to TRBJ1-1; no clear D gene. Germline lookup yields CDR1 SQVTM and CDR2 ANQGSEA. The CDR3 covers 12 residues. Trimming left V 4 bases short and J 2 bases short, with 8 bases between. The CDR3 DNA reads TGCAGCGTTGTTCAGGTAAACACTGAAGCTTTCTTT. Translating gives CSVVQVNTEAFF.

This clonotype was seen only a few times. The chain's CDR3 is CASSLGDSSSTDTQYF. As DNA, the CDR3 is TGTGCCAGCAGCTTAGGGGACTCTTCTAGCACAGATACGCAGTATTTT. This chain links TRBV7-9 with TRBJ2-3, with a weak D call TRBD2 (6 bases). The germline V and J ends were trimmed by 1 base and 0 bases, with 11 bases remaining between them. Germline CDR1 reads SEHNR; CDR2 reads FQNEAQ (reference sequence). This CDR3 is 16 amino acids long.

This clonotype was recorded a few times. The rearrangement joins TRBV10-3 to TRBJ2-5; the match to TRBD1 covers 11 bases. After removal of 7 bases from V and 13 bases from J, the junction contained 5 bases not matched to a gene. The CDR3 runs 11 residues. CDR1 is ENHRY and CDR2 is SYGVKD in the germline V gene. The CDR3 loop reads CAIKGQGAPYF. The CDR3 DNA follows: TGTGCCATCAAAGGACAGGGGGCTCCGTACTTC.

This clonotype has only a few counts. The rearrangement uses TRBV3-1 and TRBJ1-2, with D maybe TRBD1 (5 bases). CDR1 and CDR2 from the germline V gene are LGHDT and YNNKEL (reference sequence). The CDR3 has 12 amino acids. The ends were cut back, 7 bases at V and 5 bases at J, with 11 bases in the middle. CDR3 sequence: CASKQGEYGYTF. CDR3 coding DNA: TGTGCCAGCAAGCAGGGAGAGTATGGCTACACCTTC.

A remark on this clonotype: A read error may produce the germline difference seen at one junction end. The rearrangement links TRBV20-1 to TRBJ1-6; D unresolved. In germline, CDR1 is DFQATT, CDR2 SNEGSKA (reference sequence). The CDR3 has 16 amino acids. CDR3 in DNA: TGCAGTGCTAGAGACCCGGGGTTGGGCTATATTTCACCCCTCCACTTT. Amino acids: CSARDPGLGYISPLHF.

This rearrangement joins TRBV12-3 or TRBV12-4 to TRBJ1-2, with D unresolved. The CDR3 length is 11 residues. Trimming removed 5 bases at V and 9 bases at J, with 10 bases between. CDR3: CASSVGESYTF. DNA for the CDR3: TGTGCCAGCAGTGTCGGGGAGAGCTACACCTTC.

The chain uses TRBV6-5 and TRBJ2-2, with 13 positions matching TRBD2. CDR1 and CDR2 (germline): MNHEY, SVGAGI. The CDR3 has 19 amino acids. The ends lost 4 bases at V and 0 bases at J; junction bases unmatched: 8. The CDR3 nucleotides are TGTGCCAGCAGTTGGACTAGCGGGGGCCGACCTACGAACACCGGGGAGCTGTTTTTT. This translates into CASSWTSGGRPTNTGELFF.

This clonotype was recorded a few times. This chain links TRBV7-2 with TRBJ2-3; TRBD1 matches at 7 bases. The V gene's germline CDR1 is SGHTA and CDR2 FQGNSA. The CDR3 totals 17 residues. Unmatched junction bases numbered 10, after V lost 4 bases and J lost 0 bases. The CDR3 here is CASSSITTGLSTDTQYF. Here the CDR3 DNA reads TGTGCCAGCAGCTCCATTACGACAGGGCTTAGCACAGATACGCAGTATTTT.

The V and J genes are TRBV5-1 and TRBJ2-3; D perhaps matches TRBD1 (6 bases). The V end was cut by 4 bases, the J end by 0 bases, with 12 bases between. Germline values: CDR1 SGHRS, CDR2 YFSETQ. This CDR3 is 15 amino acids long. CDR3 loop: CASSVDRDSTDTQYF. DNA of the CDR3: TGCGCCAGCAGCGTGGACAGAGATAGCACAGATACGCAGTATTTT.

This clonotype appeared many times. The rearrangement links TRBV5-1 to TRBJ2-1; no reliable D call. Germline V gene sequence: CDR1 SGHRS, CDR2 YFSETQ. The CDR3 has 13 residues. V lost 4 bases, J lost 4 bases, and 9 bases lay in between. CDR3 sequence reads: CASSVDDYNEQFF. CDR3 DNA: TGCGCCAGCAGCGTCGACGATTACAATGAGCAGTTCTTC.

This clonotype appeared a few times. This chain connects TRBV20-1 to TRBJ1-2; possibly TRBD1 for D (5 bases). V lost 0 bases to trimming and J lost 8 bases, with 13 bases between them. CDR1 is DFQATT, CDR2 SNEGSKA, per germline (reference sequence). CDR3 length: 13 residues. As DNA, the CDR3 is TGCAGTGCTAGAGACCCCCGGGGCGACGGCTACACCTTC. Translating it yields CSARDPRGDGYTF.

This chain links TRBV20-1 with TRBJ2-3; TRBD1 matches at 8 bases. Unmatched junction bases numbered 5, after V lost 6 bases and J lost 0 bases. The CDR3 totals 14 residues. Germline CDR1 and CDR2: DFQATT and SNEGSKA (reference sequence). The CDR3 loop reads CSAKTGASTDTQYF. CDR3 DNA: TGCAGTGCCAAGACAGGGGCTAGCACAGATACGCAGTATTTT.

This clonotype was seen more than once but under ten times. The genes are TRBV7-6 and TRBJ1-1, with unresolved D. In germline, CDR1 is SGHVS, CDR2 FNYEAQ. CDR3 size: 14 residues. The germline V and J ends were trimmed by 6 bases and 1 base, with 12 bases remaining between them. DNA of the CDR3: TGTGCCAGCAGGCGTGACACGACGAACACTGAAGCTTTCTTT. Translated, it gives CASRRDTTNTEAFF.

This clonotype showed up just once. The chain joins TRBV20-1 to TRBJ1-1; perhaps TRBD1 as D (6 bases). Trimming removed 6 bases at V and 3 bases at J, with 14 bases between. The CDR3 totals 13 residues. Germline V gives CDR1 DFQATT, CDR2 SNEGSKA (reference sequence). CDR3 in amino acids: CSASDSTYTEAFF. Here the CDR3 DNA reads TGCAGTGCATCGGACAGTACATACACTGAAGCTTTCTTT.

The sample holds a few counts of this clonotype. The rearrangement joins TRBV10-3 to TRBJ1-2; no firm D call. The germline V and J ends were trimmed by 6 bases and 3 bases, with 14 bases remaining between them. This CDR3 comprises 14 residues. The germline V gene encodes CDR1 ENHRY and CDR2 SYGVKD. DNA for the CDR3: TGTGCCATCAGACTACAGCGATCCGACTATGGCTACACCTTC. Its translation is CAIRLQRSDYGYTF.

This clonotype appeared once. The CDR3 DNA follows: TGTGCCAGCAGTCCGTCAGACAGTATACAAGAGACCCAGTACTTC. Translating gives CASSPSDSIQETQYF. The rearrangement uses TRBV25-1 and TRBJ2-5; tentatively, D is TRBD1 (5 bases). Germline CDR1 reads MGHDK; CDR2 reads SYGVNS. The CDR3 contains 15 residues. V lost 5 bases and J 2 bases, leaving 15 bases between the germline ends.

This clonotype has more than one count but fewer than ten. The rearrangement uses TRBV20-1 and TRBJ2-1, with TRBD2 matching over 9 bases. V gave up 2 bases and J gave up 1 base; unmatched junction bases: 15. The germline CDR1 and CDR2 sequences are DFQATT and SNEGSKA (reference sequence). CDR3 length equals 19 residues. CDR3 nucleotides: TGCAGTGCTAGACCACCCCTTGGAGAGACTAGCGGATCCTACAATGAGCAGTTCTTC. This sequence encodes CSARPPLGETSGSYNEQFF.

The chain couples TRBV6-5 to TRBJ1-3; D gene uncertain. V was trimmed by 10 bases and J by 2 bases, leaving 6 bases between them. The CDR3 has 11 residues. Germline V gene lookup returns CDR1 MNHEY and CDR2 SVGAGI. The DNA for the CDR3 is TGTGCCACCGGTGCTGGAAACACCATATATTTT. Amino acids: CATGAGNTIYF.

The sample holds a few counts of this clonotype. This chain uses TRBV15 with TRBJ1-1; tentative D call: TRBD1 (5 bases). V lost 0 bases and J lost 3, with 8 bases in between. CDR1 is LNHNV, CDR2 YYDKDF, per germline (reference sequence). There are 14 residues in the CDR3. CDR3 sequence: CATSRDRADTEAFF. CDR3 sequence (DNA): TGTGCCACCAGCAGAGACAGGGCGGACACTGAAGCTTTCTTT.

This clonotype came up a few times. The rearrangement joins TRBV12-3 or TRBV12-4 to TRBJ1-2, with 10 bases matching TRBD1. With 3 bases clipped from V and 2 bases from J, the junction kept 3 bases outside the gene matches. This CDR3 region has 15 residues. CDR3 bases: TGTGCCAGCAGTTTCTCGGGACAGGGGAACTATGGCTACACCTTC. Translating it yields CASSFSGQGNYGYTF.

The J gene is TRBJ2-3, the V gene TRBV20-1; a possible D gene is TRBD2 (5 bases). V gave up 0 bases and J gave up 4 bases, with 14 bases separating them. This CDR3 comprises 15 residues. Germline values: CDR1 DFQATT, CDR2 SNEGSKA (reference sequence). The CDR3 region has the DNA TGCAGTGCTAGAGACGGAACTAGTTTCCCAGATACGCAGTATTTT. It yields the protein CSARDGTSFPDTQYF.